These T cell receptor beta chains were read from a single sample in a study of human T cells and chemical hapten exposure. In TCRdb, the RACE reads were re-called with MiXCR into one record per CDR3 protein. This table holds some 110,000 distinct CDR3 sequences, 9% to 15% found once. The sequences come from whole blood, collected in connection with sensitization to the hapten diphenylcyclopropenone (DPC). The source of these receptors is a woman aged 45 to 65 with alopecia areata. Some clones in this sample may be carry-over from other donors' samples. Each CDR3 is given with its conserved first and last residue. D genes are given only for firm matches. Clone size, where shown, is once, few, many, or a class for clones that have expanded.

size: few; V: TRBV11-2; D: .; J: TRBJ2-3; CDR3: CASSLNPVATSTDTQYF; DNA: TGTGCCAGCAGCTTAAATCCCGTTGCGACTAGCACAGATACGCAGTATTTT
size: .; V: TRBV11-2; D: TRBD2; J: TRBJ2-7; CDR3: CASSGTSESYEQYF; DNA: TGTGCCAGCAGCGGGACTAGCGAGTCCTACGAGCAGTACTTC
size: .; V: TRBV12-3/TRBV12-4; D: .; J: TRBJ2-3; CDR3: CASREIGRGLRNTDTQYF; DNA: TGTGCCAGCAGAGAAATTGGCAGGGGACTTCGGAACACAGATACGCAGTATTTT
size: .; V: TRBV7-6; D: .; J: TRBJ1-2; CDR3: CASSLDTQDYGYTF; DNA: TGTGCCAGCAGCTTGGATACACAGGACTATGGCTACACCTTC
size: few; V: TRBV12-3/TRBV12-4; D: TRBD2; J: TRBJ2-1; CDR3: CASSGTSGRAPQFF; DNA: TGTGCCAGCAGTGGGACTAGCGGGAGGGCCCCGCAGTTCTTC
size: few; V: TRBV5-6; D: .; J: TRBJ1-1; CDR3: CASSLFPSWTEAFF; DNA: TGTGCCAGCAGCTTGTTCCCCTCGTGGACTGAAGCTTTCTTT
size: few; V: TRBV5-4; D: .; J: TRBJ1-1; CDR3: CASSHGGAITEAFF; DNA: TGTGCCAGCAGTCATGGGGGGGCGATCACTGAAGCTTTCTTT
size: .; V: TRBV6-5; D: .; J: TRBJ1-2; CDR3: CASRRQADIFYGGYTF; DNA: TGTGCCAGTCGTAGACAGGCCGATATTTTTTACGGCGGCTACACCTTC
size: many; V: TRBV28; D: .; J: TRBJ2-3; CDR3: CASSLLGDTQYF; DNA: TGTGCCAGCAGTTTATTAGGGGATACGCAGTATTTT
size: .; V: TRBV11-2; D: .; J: TRBJ2-3; CDR3: CASSSPTLSTDTQYF; DNA: TGTGCCAGCAGCTCCCCTACCCTAAGCACAGATACGCAGTATTTT
size: .; V: TRBV29-1; D: .; J: TRBJ2-3; CDR3: CSVEDERREQYF; DNA: TGCAGCGTTGAAGATGAGCGGAGGGAACAGTATTTT
size: few; V: TRBV27; D: .; J: TRBJ2-3; CDR3: CASSDRRDTQYF; DNA: TGTGCCAGCAGTGATCGGAGGGATACGCAGTATTTT
size: many; V: TRBV7-2; D: .; J: TRBJ2-1; CDR3: CASGGLSYNEQFF; DNA: TGTGCCAGCGGGGGCTTATCCTACAATGAGCAGTTCTTC
size: .; V: TRBV20-1; D: .; J: TRBJ2-3; CDR3: CSATSPTDTQYF; DNA: TGCAGTGCCACGTCTCCTACAGATACGCAGTATTTT
size: .; V: TRBV18; D: TRBD1; J: TRBJ1-5; CDR3: CASSPGQVSQPQHF; DNA: TGTGCCAGCTCACCGGGACAGGTGAGTCAGCCCCAGCATTTT
size: few; V: TRBV4-1; D: .; J: TRBJ2-2; CDR3: CASSQEGGGTGELFF; DNA: TGCGCCAGCAGCCAAGAAGGGGGAGGGACCGGGGAGCTGTTTTTT
size: .; V: TRBV20-1; D: .; J: TRBJ1-1; CDR3: CSADRMNTEAFF; DNA: TGCAGTGCCGACAGAATGAACACTGAAGCTTTCTTT
size: many; V: TRBV9; D: .; J: TRBJ2-1; CDR3: CASSVVPSQHNEQFF; DNA: TGTGCCAGCAGCGTAGTACCTTCCCAACACAATGAGCAGTTCTTC
size: few; V: TRBV6-6; D: .; J: TRBJ2-1; CDR3: CASSLTLTQFF; DNA: TGTGCCAGCAGCTTGACCCTTACCCAGTTCTTC
size: many; V: TRBV11-2; D: TRBD2; J: TRBJ2-2; CDR3: CASSRLAANTGELFF; DNA: TGTGCCAGCAGCCGACTAGCGGCGAACACCGGGGAGCTGTTTTTT
size: many; V: TRBV29-1; D: .; J: TRBJ2-3; CDR3: CSVPFAPPLGGTDTQYF; DNA: TGCAGCGTTCCCTTCGCTCCTCCCCTCGGGGGCACAGATACGCAGTATTTT
size: few; V: TRBV20-1; D: .; J: TRBJ1-1; CDR3: CSAVPGRPNTEAFF; DNA: TGCAGTGCTGTCCCGGGACGCCCGAACACTGAAGCTTTCTTT
size: few; V: TRBV6-2/TRBV6-3; D: .; J: TRBJ1-4; CDR3: CASSPDGEGRRANEKLFF; DNA: TGTGCCAGCAGCCCCGACGGTGAAGGAAGGCGCGCTAATGAAAAACTGTTTTTT
size: few; V: TRBV7-2; D: .; J: TRBJ2-4; CDR3: CASSLAPVSTKNIQYF; DNA: TGTGCCAGCAGCTTAGCCCCAGTTTCAACCAAAAACATTCAGTACTTC
size: .; V: TRBV6-5; D: TRBD1; J: TRBJ2-7; CDR3: CASSSTDRGGEQYF; DNA: TGTGCCAGCAGTTCCACGGACAGGGGAGGCGAGCAGTACTTC
size: .; V: TRBV29-1; D: .; J: TRBJ1-4; CDR3: CSVPIDSYEKLFF; DNA: TGCAGCGTTCCGATCGACTCTTATGAAAAACTGTTTTTT
size: .; V: TRBV27; D: .; J: TRBJ1-2; CDR3: CASSFGGLKGYTF; DNA: TGTGCCAGCAGTTTCGGGGGGCTAAAAGGCTACACCTTC
size: few; V: TRBV3-1; D: .; J: TRBJ2-1; CDR3: CASSQVSPQGARGYNEQFF; DNA: TGTGCCAGCAGCCAAGTCTCGCCTCAGGGAGCTAGAGGATACAATGAGCAGTTCTTC
size: few; V: TRBV20-1; D: .; J: TRBJ2-5; CDR3: CSARGTVKETQYF; DNA: TGCAGTGCTAGGGGAACAGTGAAAGAGACCCAGTACTTC
size: .; V: TRBV28; D: TRBD2; J: TRBJ2-1; CDR3: CASSSLAGAAGNEQFF; DNA: TGTGCCAGCAGTTCATTAGCGGGAGCCGCGGGCAATGAGCAGTTCTTC
size: .; V: TRBV28; D: TRBD1; J: TRBJ2-3; CDR3: CASSPPTPKGASQYF; DNA: TGTGCCAGCAGTCCTCCCACCCCCAAGGGGGCTTCGCAGTATTTT
size: .; V: TRBV6-5; D: .; J: TRBJ2-1; CDR3: CASSRGNEQFF; DNA: TGTGCCAGCAGTAGGGGTAATGAGCAGTTCTTC
size: many; V: TRBV7-9; D: .; J: TRBJ1-4; CDR3: CASSLGASTGPLNEKLFF; DNA: TGTGCCAGCAGCTTAGGGGCCTCTACAGGGCCTCTTAATGAAAAACTGTTTTTT
size: few; V: TRBV11-2; D: .; J: TRBJ1-2; CDR3: CASSLVRGLSYGYTF; DNA: TGTGCCAGCAGCTTAGTCAGGGGCCTTTCCTATGGCTACACCTTC
size: many; V: TRBV13; D: TRBD1; J: TRBJ1-2; CDR3: CASRPQGALNYGYTF; DNA: TGTGCCAGCAGACCACAGGGGGCACTGAACTATGGCTACACCTTC
size: .; V: TRBV28; D: .; J: TRBJ2-7; CDR3: CASSFSGVPYEQYF; DNA: TGTGCCAGCAGTTTCTCAGGGGTTCCCTACGAGCAGTACTTC
size: .; V: TRBV12-3/TRBV12-4; D: .; J: TRBJ1-2; CDR3: CASSLVDTYGYTF; DNA: TGTGCCAGCAGTTTAGTGGACACTTATGGCTACACCTTC
size: .; V: TRBV5-1; D: .; J: TRBJ2-3; CDR3: CASTERTSTDTQYF; DNA: TGCGCCAGCACAGAGCGGACTAGCACAGATACGCAGTATTTT
size: .; V: TRBV2; D: TRBD2; J: TRBJ2-1; CDR3: CASSSGSRNEQFF; DNA: TGTGCCAGCTCTAGCGGGAGTCGAAATGAGCAGTTCTTC
size: few; V: TRBV3-1; D: .; J: TRBJ1-1; CDR3: CASSQERVTEAFF; DNA: TGTGCCAGCAGCCAAGAAAGGGTGACTGAAGCTTTCTTT
size: few; V: TRBV4-3; D: .; J: TRBJ2-3; CDR3: CASSQEAPRGASTDTQYF; DNA: TGCGCCAGCAGCCAAGAGGCGCCACGGGGAGCTAGCACAGATACGCAGTATTTT
size: .; V: TRBV6-6; D: .; J: TRBJ2-7; CDR3: CASTRGSRYEQYF; DNA: TGTGCCAGCACCCGGGGCAGTCGTTACGAGCAGTACTTC
size: .; V: TRBV25-1; D: TRBD2; J: TRBJ2-7; CDR3: CASRPSGSYEQYF; DNA: TGTGCCAGCCGCCCAAGCGGGAGCTACGAGCAGTACTTC
size: .; V: TRBV18; D: .; J: TRBJ1-6; CDR3: CASSPTRDPGSPLHF; DNA: TGTGCCAGCTCACCAACTCGGGACCCTGGTTCACCCCTCCACTTT
size: few; V: TRBV27; D: .; J: TRBJ1-5; CDR3: CASSYLGSYQPQHF; DNA: TGTGCCAGCAGTTATCTGGGGAGCTATCAGCCCCAGCATTTT
size: few; V: TRBV9; D: .; J: TRBJ1-5; CDR3: CASSVGNGGRQPQHF; DNA: TGTGCCAGCAGCGTAGGGAATGGAGGTCGGCAGCCCCAGCATTTT
size: .; V: TRBV20-1; D: .; J: TRBJ2-5; CDR3: CSARMPAKETQYF; DNA: TGCAGTGCTAGAATGCCAGCGAAAGAGACCCAGTACTTC
size: few; V: TRBV29-1; D: .; J: TRBJ2-1; CDR3: CSVDVIPSSYNEQFF; DNA: TGCAGCGTTGACGTAATTCCAAGCTCCTACAATGAGCAGTTCTTC
size: few; V: TRBV27; D: .; J: TRBJ1-2; CDR3: CASSLAPRMNYGYTF; DNA: TGTGCCAGCAGTTTAGCCCCTAGAATGAACTATGGCTACACCTTC
size: .; V: TRBV3-1; D: .; J: TRBJ2-1; CDR3: CASSQGGVRYNEQFF; DNA: TGTGCCAGCAGCCAAGGGGGGGTCCGCTACAATGAGCAGTTCTTC
size: once; V: TRBV2; D: .; J: TRBJ1-2; CDR3: CASKGAPYGYTF; DNA: TGTGCCAGCAAGGGTGCTCCCTATGGCTACACCTTC
size: .; V: TRBV18; D: .; J: TRBJ2-1; CDR3: CASSPSSFDEQFF; DNA: TGTGCCAGCTCACCATCGTCGTTCGATGAGCAGTTCTTC
size: few; V: TRBV12-2; D: .; J: TRBJ1-5; CDR3: CARRPLKRPQHF; DNA: TGTGCAAGAAGACCCCTAAAGCGGCCCCAGCATTTT